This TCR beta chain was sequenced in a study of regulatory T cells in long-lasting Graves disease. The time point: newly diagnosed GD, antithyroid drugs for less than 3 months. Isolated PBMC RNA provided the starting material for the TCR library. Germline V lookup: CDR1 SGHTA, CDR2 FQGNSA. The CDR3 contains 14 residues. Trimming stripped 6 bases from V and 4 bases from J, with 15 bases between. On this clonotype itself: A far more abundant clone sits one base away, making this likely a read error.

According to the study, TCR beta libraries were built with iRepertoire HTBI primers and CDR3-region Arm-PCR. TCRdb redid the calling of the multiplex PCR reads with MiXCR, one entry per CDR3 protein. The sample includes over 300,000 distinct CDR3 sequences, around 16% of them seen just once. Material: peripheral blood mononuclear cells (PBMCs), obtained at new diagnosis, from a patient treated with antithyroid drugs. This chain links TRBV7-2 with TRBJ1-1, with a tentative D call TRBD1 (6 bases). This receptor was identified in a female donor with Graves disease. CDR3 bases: TGTGCCAGCAGGGCGTACAAGGGGGGCACTGAAGCTTTCTTT. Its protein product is CASRAYKGGTEAFF.